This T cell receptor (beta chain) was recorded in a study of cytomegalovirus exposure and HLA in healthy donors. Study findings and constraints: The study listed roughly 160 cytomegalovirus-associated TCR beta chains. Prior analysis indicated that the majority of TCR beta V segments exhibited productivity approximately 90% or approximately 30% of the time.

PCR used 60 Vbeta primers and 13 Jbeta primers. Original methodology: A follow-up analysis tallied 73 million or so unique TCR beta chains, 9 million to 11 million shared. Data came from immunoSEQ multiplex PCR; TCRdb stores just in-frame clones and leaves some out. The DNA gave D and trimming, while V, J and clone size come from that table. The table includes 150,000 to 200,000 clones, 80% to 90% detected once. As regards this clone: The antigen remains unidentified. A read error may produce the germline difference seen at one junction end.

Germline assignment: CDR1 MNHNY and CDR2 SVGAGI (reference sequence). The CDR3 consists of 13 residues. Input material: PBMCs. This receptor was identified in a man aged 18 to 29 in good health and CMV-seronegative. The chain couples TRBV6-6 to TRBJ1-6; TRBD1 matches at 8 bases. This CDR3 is CASTQGGNSPPHF. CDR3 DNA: TGTGCCAGCACACAGGGGGGTAATTCACCCCCCCACTTT.